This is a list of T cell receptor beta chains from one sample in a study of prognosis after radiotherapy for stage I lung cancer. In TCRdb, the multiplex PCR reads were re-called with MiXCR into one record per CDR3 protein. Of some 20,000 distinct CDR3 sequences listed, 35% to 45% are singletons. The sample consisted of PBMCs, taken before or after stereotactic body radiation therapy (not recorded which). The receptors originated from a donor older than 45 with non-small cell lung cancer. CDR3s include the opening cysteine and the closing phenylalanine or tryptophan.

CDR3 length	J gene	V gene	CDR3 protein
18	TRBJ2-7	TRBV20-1	CSARRRLAGVPSSYEQYF
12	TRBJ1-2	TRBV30	CAWSISGLGYTF
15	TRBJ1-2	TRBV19	CASSIPNLYPYGYTF
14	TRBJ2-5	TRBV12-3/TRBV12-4	CASSLLVAGETQYF
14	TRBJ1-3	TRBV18	CASSLDRSGNTIYF
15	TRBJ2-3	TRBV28	CASSLGGTSGFLGYF
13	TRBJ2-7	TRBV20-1	CSASWGVPYEQYF
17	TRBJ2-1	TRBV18	CASSPPSGTSGSDEQFF
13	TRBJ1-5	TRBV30	CAWSRALNQPQHF
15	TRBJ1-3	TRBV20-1	CSARPSVFSGNTIYF
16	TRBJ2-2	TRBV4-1	CASSPTSGRPTGELFF
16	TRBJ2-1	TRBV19	CASSISGDSVINEQFF
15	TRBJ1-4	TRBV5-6	CASSLAGIEGEKLFF
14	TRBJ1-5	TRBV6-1	CASSPTYSNQPQHF
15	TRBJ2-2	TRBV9	CASSPPGTSVGELFF
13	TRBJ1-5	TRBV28	CASSVRVFQPQHF
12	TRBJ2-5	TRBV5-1	CASSLDQETQYF
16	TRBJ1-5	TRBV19	CASSIPRGTGFGPQHF
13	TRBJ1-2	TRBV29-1	CSVDRDRVDGYTF
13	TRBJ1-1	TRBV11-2	CASSLGFVGRAFF
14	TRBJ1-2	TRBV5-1	CASSLESPNYGYTF
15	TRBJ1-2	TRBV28	CASRRYRGLGYGYTF
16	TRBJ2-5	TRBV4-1	CASSQGLLAGQETQYF
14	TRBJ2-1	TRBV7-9	CASSSGQHRDEQFF
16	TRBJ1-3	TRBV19	CASSTTDRGPGNTIYF
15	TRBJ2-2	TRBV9	CASSPTGTSAGELFF